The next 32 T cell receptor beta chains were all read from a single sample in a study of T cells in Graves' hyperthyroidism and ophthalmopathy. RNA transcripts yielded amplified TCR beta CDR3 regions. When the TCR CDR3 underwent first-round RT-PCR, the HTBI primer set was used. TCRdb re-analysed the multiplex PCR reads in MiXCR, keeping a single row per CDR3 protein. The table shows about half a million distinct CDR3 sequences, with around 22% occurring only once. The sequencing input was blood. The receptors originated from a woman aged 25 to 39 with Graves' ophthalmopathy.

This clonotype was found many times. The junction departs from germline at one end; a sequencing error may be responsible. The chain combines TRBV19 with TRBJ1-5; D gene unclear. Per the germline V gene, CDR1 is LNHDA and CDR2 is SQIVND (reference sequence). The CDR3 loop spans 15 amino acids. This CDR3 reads CASSPSYPSHQPQHF. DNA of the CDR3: TGTGCCAGTAGTCCCTCCTACCCTAGCCATCAGCCCCAGCATTTT.

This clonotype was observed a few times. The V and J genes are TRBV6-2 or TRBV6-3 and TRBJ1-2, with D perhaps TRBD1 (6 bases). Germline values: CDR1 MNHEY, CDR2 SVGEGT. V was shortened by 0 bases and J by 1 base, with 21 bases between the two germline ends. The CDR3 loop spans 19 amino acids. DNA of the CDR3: TGTGCCAGCAGTTACTCGAGAAAGGGGGGAGGGTGGGATAACTATGGCTACACCTTC. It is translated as CASSYSRKGGGWDNYGYTF.

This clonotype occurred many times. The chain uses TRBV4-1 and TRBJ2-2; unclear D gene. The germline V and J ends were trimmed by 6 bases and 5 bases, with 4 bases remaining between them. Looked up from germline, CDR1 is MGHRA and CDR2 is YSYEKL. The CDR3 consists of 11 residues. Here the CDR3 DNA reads TGCGCCAGCAGGTCAACCGGGGAGCTGTTTTTT. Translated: CASRSTGELFF.

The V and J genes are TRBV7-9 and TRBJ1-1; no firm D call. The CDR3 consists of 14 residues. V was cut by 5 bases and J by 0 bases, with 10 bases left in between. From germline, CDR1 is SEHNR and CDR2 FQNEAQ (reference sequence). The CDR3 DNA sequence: TGTGCCAGCAGCCGATCCGCCATGAACACTGAAGCTTTCTTT. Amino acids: CASSRSAMNTEAFF.

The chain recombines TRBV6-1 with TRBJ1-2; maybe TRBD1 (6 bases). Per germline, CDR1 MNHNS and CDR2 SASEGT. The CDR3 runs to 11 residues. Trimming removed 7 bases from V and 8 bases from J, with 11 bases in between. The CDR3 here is CASMMGGGYTF. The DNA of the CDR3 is TGTGCCAGCATGATGGGGGGCGGCTACACCTTC.

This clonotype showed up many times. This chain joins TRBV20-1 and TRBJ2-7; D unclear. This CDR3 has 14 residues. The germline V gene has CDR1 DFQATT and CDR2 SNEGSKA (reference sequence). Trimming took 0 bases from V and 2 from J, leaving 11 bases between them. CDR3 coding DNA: TGCAGTGCTAGAGATGGGTTGGGTGCCTACGAGCAGTACTTC. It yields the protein CSARDGLGAYEQYF.

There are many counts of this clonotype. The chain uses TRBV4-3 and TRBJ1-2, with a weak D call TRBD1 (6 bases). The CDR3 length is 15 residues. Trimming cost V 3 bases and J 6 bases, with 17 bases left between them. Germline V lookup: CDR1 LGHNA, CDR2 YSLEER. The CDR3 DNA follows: TGCGCCAGCAGCCAGTCCCTAACAGGGTTTCATGGCTACACCTTC. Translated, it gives CASSQSLTGFHGYTF.

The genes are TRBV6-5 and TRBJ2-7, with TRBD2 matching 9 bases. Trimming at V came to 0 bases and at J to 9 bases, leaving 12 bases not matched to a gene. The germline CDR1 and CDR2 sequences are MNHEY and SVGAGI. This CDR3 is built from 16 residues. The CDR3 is CASSYSIASGARGQYF. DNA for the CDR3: TGTGCCAGCAGTTACTCGATAGCTAGCGGGGCTAGGGGGCAGTACTTC.

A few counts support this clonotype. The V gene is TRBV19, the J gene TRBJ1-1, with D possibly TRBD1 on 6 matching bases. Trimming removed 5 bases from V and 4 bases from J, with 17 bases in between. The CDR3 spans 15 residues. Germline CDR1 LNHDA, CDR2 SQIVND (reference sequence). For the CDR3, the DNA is TGTGCCAGTAGTCCCCCGGGACATAGGAGCACTGAAGCTTTCTTT. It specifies CASSPPGHRSTEAFF.

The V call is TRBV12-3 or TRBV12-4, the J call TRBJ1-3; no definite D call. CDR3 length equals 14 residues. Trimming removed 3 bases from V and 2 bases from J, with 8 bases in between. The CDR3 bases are TGTGCCAGCAGTTTTTTTAGTGCTGGAAACACCATATATTTT. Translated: CASSFFSAGNTIYF.

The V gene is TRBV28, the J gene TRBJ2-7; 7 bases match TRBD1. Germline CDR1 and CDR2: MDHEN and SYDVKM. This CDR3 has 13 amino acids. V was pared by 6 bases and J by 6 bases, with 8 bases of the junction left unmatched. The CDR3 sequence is CASSTQGTVEQYF. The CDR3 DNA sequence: TGTGCCAGCAGCACACAAGGGACAGTCGAGCAGTACTTC.

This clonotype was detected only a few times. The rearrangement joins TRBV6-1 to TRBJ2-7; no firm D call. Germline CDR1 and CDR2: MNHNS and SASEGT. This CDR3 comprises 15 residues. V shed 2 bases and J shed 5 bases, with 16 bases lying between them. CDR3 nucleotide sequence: TGTGCCAGCAGTGAATCGAGCGCCTGGGAAGACGAGCAGTACTTC. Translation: CASSESSAWEDEQYF.

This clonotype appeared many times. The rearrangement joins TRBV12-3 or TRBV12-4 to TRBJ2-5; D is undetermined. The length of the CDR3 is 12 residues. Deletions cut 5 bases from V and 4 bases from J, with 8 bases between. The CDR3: CASSEDRETQYF. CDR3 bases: TGTGCCAGCAGTGAGGACCGAGAGACCCAGTACTTC.

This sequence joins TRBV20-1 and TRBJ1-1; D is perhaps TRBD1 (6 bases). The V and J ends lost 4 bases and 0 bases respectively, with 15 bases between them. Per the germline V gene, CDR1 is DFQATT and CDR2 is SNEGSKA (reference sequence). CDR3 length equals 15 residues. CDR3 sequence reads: CSATGGPGMNTEAFF. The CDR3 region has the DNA TGCAGTGCTACCGGGGGCCCAGGGATGAACACTGAAGCTTTCTTT.

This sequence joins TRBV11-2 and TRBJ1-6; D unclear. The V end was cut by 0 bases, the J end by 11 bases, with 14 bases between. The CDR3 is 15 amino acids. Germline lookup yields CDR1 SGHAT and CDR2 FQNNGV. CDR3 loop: CASSLDLPGSAPLHF. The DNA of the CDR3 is TGTGCCAGCAGCTTAGACTTACCGGGGAGTGCACCCCTCCACTTT.

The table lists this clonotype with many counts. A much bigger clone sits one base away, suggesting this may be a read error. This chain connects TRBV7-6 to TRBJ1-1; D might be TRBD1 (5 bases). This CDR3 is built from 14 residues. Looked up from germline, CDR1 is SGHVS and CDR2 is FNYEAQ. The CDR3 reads CAGSLKNGGTEAFF. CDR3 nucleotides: TGTGCCGGCAGCTTAAAGAATGGGGGAACTGAAGCTTTCTTT.

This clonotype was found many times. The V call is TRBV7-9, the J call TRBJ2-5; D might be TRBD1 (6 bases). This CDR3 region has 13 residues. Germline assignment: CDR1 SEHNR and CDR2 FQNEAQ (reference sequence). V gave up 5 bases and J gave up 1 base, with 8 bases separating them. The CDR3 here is CASSGTPQETQYF. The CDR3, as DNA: TGTGCCAGCAGCGGGACACCCCAAGAGACCCAGTACTTC.

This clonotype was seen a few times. The DNA of the CDR3 is TGTGCCAGCAGTACGTACAGGGCATTGAACACTGAAGCTTTCTTT. It is translated as CASSTYRALNTEAFF. The chain joins TRBV27 to TRBJ1-1; tentatively, D is TRBD1 (6 bases). Germline V gene lookup returns CDR1 MNHEY and CDR2 SMNVEV (reference sequence). Trimming pared 5 bases from V and 0 bases from J, leaving 13 bases between. The CDR3 has 15 amino acids.

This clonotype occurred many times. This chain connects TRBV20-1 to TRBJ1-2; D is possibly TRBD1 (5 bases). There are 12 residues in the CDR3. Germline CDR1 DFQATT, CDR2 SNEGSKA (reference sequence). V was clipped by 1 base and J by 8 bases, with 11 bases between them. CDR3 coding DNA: TGCAGTGCTAGAGTTCAGGGATGGGGCTACACCTTC. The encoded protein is CSARVQGWGYTF.

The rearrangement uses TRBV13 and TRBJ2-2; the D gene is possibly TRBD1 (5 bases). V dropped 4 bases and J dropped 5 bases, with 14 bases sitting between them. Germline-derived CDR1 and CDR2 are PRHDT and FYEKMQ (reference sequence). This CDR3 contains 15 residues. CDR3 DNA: TGTGCCAGCAGCTCAGGGAAAGGGGAAACCGGGGAGCTGTTTTTT. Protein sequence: CASSSGKGETGELFF.

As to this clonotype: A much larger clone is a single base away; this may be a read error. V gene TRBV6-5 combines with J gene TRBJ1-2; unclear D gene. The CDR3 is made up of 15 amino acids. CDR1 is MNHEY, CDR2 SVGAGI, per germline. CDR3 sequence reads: CTSSYQAGWGYGYTF. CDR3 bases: TGTACCAGCAGTTATCAAGCAGGTTGGGGCTATGGCTACACCTTC.

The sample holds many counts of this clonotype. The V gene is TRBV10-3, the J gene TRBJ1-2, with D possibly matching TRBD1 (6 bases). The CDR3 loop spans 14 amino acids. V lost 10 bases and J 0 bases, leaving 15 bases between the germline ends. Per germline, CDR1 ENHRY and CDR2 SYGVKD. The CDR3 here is CATRPGEANYGYTF. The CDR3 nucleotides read TGTGCCACCCGGCCAGGGGAAGCTAACTATGGCTACACCTTC.

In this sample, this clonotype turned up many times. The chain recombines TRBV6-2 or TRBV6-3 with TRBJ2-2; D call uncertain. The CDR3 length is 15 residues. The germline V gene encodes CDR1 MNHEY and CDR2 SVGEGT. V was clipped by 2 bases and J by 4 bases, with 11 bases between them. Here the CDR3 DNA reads TGTGCCAGCAGTTACAGGCAAACTGGCACCGGGGAGCTGTTTTTT. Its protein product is CASSYRQTGTGELFF.

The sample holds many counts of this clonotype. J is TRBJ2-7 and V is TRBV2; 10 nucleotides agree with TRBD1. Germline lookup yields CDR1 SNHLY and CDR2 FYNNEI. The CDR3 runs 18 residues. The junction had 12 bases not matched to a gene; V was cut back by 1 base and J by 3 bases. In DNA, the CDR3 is TGTGCCAGCAGTGAAGTTGGGACAGGGGTTCCTATTGACTACGAGCAGTACTTC. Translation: CASSEVGTGVPIDYEQYF.

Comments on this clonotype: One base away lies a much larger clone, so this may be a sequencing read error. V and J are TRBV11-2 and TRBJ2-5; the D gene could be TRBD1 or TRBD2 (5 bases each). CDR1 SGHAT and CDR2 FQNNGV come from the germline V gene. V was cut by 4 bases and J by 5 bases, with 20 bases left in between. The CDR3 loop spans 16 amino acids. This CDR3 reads CASSSTWDVSQETQYF. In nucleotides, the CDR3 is TGTGCCAGCAGCTCTACGTGGGACGTCAGCCAGGAGACCCAGTACTTC.

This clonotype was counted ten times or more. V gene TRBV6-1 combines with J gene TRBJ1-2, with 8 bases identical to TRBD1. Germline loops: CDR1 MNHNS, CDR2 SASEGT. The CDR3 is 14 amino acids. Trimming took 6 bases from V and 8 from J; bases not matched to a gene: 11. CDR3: CASSQRTGKEGYTF. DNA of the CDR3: TGTGCCAGCAGCCAACGGACAGGGAAGGAGGGCTACACCTTC.

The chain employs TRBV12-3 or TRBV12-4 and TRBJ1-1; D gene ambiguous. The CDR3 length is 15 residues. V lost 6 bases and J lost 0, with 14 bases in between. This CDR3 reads CASSHDNGLNTEAFF. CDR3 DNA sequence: TGTGCCAGCAGCCACGATAACGGATTGAACACTGAAGCTTTCTTT.

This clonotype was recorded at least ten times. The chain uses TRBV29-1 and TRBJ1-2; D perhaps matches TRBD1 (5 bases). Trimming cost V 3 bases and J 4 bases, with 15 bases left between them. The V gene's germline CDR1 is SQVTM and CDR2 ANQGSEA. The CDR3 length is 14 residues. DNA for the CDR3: TGCAGCGTTGAGCCCCGGGGTGGGGGCTATGGCTACACCTTC. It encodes CSVEPRGGGYGYTF.

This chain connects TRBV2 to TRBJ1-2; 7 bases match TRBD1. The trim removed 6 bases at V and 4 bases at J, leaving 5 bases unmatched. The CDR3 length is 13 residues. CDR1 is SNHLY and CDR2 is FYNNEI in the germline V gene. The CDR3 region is CASSGRDSYGYTF. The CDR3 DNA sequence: TGTGCCAGCAGCGGGCGGGACAGCTATGGCTACACCTTC.

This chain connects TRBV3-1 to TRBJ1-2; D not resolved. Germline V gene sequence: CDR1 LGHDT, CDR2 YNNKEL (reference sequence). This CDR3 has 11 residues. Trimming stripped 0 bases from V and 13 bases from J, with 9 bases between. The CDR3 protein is CASSQDGSGTF. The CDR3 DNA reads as TGTGCCAGCAGCCAAGATGGATCGGGCACCTTC.

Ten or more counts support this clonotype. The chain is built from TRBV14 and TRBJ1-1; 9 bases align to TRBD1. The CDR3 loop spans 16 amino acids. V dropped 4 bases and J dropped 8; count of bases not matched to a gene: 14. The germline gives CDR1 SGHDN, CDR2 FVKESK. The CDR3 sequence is CASSLLWTGEGVEAFF. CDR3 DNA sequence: TGTGCCAGCAGCCTCCTTTGGACAGGGGAAGGAGTAGAAGCTTTCTTT.

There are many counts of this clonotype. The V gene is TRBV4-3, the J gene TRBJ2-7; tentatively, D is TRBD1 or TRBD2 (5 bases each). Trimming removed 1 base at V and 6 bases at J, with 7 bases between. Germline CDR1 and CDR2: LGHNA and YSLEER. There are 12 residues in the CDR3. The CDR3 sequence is CASSQGGCEQYF. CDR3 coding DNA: TGCGCCAGCAGCCAAGGGGGGTGCGAGCAGTACTTC.